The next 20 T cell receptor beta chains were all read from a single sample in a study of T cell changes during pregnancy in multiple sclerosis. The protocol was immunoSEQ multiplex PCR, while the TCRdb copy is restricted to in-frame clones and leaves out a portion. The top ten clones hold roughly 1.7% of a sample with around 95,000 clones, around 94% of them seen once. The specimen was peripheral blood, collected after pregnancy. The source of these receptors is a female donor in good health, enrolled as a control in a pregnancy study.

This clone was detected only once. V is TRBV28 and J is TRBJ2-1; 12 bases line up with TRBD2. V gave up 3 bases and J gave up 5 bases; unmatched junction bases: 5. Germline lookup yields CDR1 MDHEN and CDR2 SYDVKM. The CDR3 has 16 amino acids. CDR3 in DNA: TGTGCCAGCAGTTTTCCCGGACTAGCGGGGCACAATGAGCAGTTCTTC. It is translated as CASSFPGLAGHNEQFF.

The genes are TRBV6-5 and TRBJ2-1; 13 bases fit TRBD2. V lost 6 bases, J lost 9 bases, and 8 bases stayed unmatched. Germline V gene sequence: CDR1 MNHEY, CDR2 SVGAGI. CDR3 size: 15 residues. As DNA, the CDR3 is TGTGCCAGCAGCTCTCCGGGACTAGCGGGACTTGAGCAGTTCTTC. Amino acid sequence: CASSSPGLAGLEQFF.

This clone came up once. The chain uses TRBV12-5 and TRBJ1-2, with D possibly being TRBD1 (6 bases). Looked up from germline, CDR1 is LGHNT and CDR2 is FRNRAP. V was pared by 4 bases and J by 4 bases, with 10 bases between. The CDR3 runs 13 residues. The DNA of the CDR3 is TGTGCTAGTGGTTCGACAGGTCTCTATGGCTACACCTTC. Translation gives CASGSTGLYGYTF.

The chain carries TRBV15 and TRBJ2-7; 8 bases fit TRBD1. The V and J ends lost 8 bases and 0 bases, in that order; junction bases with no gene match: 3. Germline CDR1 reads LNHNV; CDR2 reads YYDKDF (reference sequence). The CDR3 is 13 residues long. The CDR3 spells CATGQGPSYEQYF. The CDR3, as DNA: TGTGCCACCGGACAGGGACCCTCCTACGAGCAGTACTTC.

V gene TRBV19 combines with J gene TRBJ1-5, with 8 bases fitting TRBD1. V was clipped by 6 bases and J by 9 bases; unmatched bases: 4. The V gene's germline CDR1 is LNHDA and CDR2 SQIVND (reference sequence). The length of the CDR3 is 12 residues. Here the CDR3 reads CASSTTGGPQHF. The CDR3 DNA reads TGTGCCAGTAGCACAACAGGGGGGCCCCAGCATTTT.

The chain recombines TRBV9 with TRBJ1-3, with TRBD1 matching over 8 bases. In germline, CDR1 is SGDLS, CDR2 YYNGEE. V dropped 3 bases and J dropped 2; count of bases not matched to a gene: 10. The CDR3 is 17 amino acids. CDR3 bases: TGTGCCAGCAGCGCTCAGCGGGACAGGTTAGCTGGAAACACCATATATTTT. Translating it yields CASSAQRDRLAGNTIYF.

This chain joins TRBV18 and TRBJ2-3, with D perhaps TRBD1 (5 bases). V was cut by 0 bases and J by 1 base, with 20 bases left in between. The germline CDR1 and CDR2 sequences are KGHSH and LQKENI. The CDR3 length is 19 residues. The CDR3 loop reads CASSPPIRGTRSRTDTQYF. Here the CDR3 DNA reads TGTGCCAGCTCACCACCGATTAGGGGCACTCGCTCCCGCACAGATACGCAGTATTTT.

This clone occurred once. The CDR3 sequence: CATRAGPDTQYF. The DNA of the CDR3 is TGTGCCACCAGGGCAGGGCCAGATACGCAGTATTTT. This chain links TRBV27 with TRBJ2-3; tentative D call: TRBD1 (5 bases). Germline CDR1 reads MNHEY; CDR2 reads SMNVEV (reference sequence). The CDR3 spans 12 residues. Trimming left V 10 bases short and J 4 bases short, with 12 bases between.

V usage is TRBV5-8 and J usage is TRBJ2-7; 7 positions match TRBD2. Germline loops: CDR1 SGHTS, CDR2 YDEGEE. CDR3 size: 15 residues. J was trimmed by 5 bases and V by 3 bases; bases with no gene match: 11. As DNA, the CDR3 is TGTGCCAGCAGCTACCGGGGGGAGGGAATGGACGAGCAGTACTTC. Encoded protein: CASSYRGEGMDEQYF. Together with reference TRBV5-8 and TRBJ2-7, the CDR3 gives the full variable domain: EAGVTQSPTHLIKTRGQQATLRCSPISGHTSVYWYQQALGLGLQFLLWYDEGEERNRGNFPPRFSGRQFPNYSSELNVNALELEDSALYLCASSYRGEGMDEQYFGPGTRLTVT.

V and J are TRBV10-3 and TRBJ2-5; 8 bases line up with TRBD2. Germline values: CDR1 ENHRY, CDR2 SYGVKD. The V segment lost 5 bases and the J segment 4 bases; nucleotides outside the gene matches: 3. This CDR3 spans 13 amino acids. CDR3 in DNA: TGTGCCATCAGTACACGGGGGGGAGAGACCCAGTACTTC. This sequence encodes CAISTRGGETQYF.

This CDR3 is CASSLVRYRSGEGNQPQHF. The CDR3 region has the DNA TGTGCCAGCAGCTTGGTTAGGTACCGCTCCGGGGAGGGCAATCAGCCCCAGCATTTT. The rearrangement links TRBV5-4 to TRBJ1-5; D is ambiguous. Germline CDR1 and CDR2: SGHNT and YYREEE (reference sequence). Deletions cut 0 bases from V and 2 bases from J, with 21 bases between. CDR3 length equals 19 residues.

The CDR3 DNA reads as TGTGCCAGCAGCACTGACAGAGGTCAGCCCCAGCATTTT. Protein product: CASSTDRGQPQHF. The chain recombines TRBV7-9 with TRBJ1-5; maybe TRBD1 (5 bases). Germline assignment: CDR1 SEHNR and CDR2 FQNEAQ (reference sequence). The CDR3 is 13 residues long. V was shortened by 5 bases and J by 6 bases, with 11 bases between the two germline ends.

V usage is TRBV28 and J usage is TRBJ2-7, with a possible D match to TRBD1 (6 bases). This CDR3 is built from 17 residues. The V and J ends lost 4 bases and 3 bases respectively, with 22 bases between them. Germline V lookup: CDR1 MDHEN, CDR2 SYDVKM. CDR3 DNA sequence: TGTGCCAGCAGTTCAACCGTGGACAGTTTACCGGGCTACGAGCAGTACTTC. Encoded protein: CASSSTVDSLPGYEQYF.

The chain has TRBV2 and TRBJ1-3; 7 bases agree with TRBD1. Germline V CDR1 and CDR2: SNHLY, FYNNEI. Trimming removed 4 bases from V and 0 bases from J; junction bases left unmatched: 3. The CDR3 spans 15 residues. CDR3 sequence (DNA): TGTGCCAGCAGTGCGGACAGGAACTCTGGAAACACCATATATTTT. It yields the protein CASSADRNSGNTIYF.

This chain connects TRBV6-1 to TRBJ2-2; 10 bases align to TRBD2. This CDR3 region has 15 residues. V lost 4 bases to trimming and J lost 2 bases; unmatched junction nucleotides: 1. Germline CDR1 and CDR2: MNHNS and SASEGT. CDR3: CASSGLAGNTGELFF. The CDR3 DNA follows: TGTGCCAGCAGTGGACTAGCGGGTAACACCGGGGAGCTGTTTTTT.

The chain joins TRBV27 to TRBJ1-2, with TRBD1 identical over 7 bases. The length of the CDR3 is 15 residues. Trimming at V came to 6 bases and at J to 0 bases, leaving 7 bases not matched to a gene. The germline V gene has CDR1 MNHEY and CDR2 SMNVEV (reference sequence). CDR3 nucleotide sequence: TGTGCCAGCAGAAAAGGGGGCACCTCTAACTATGGCTACACCTTC. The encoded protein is CASRKGGTSNYGYTF.

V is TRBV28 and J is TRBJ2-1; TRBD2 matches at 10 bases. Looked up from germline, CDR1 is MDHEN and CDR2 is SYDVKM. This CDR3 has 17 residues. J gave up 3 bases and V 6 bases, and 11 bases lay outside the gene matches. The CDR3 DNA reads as TGTGCCAGCAGCCGACTAACTAGCGGGGCTATCTACAATGAGCAGTTCTTC. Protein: CASSRLTSGAIYNEQFF. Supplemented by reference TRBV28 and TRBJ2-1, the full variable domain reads DVKVTQSSRYLVKRTGEKVFLECVQDMDHENMFWYRQDPGLGLRLIYFSYDVKMKEKGDIPEGYSVSREKKERFSLILESASTNQTSMYLCASSRLTSGAIYNEQFFGPGTRLTVL.

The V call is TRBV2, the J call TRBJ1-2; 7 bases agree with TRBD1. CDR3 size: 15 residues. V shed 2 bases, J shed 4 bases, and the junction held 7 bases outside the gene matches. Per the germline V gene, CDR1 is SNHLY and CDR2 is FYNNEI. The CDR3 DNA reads TGTGCCAGCAGTGAACGACAGGGTCATATCTATGGCTACACCTTC. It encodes CASSERQGHIYGYTF.

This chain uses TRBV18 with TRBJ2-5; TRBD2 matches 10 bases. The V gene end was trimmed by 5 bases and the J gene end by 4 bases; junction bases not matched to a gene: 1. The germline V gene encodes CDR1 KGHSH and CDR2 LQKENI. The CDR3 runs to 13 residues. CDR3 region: CASSASGGETQYF. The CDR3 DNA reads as TGTGCCAGCTCAGCTAGCGGGGGAGAGACCCAGTACTTC. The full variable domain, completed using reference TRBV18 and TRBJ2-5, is NAGVMQNPRHLVRRRGQEARLRCSPMKGHSHVYWYRQLPEEGLKFMVYLQKENIIDESGMPKERFSAEFPKEGPSILRIQQVVRGDSAAYFCASSASGGETQYFGPGTRLLVL.

In DNA, the CDR3 is TGTGCCAGCAACACTCAGGGGGTGGGGGACACTGAAGCTTTCTTT. As protein: CASNTQGVGDTEAFF. This rearrangement joins TRBV6-6 to TRBJ1-1, with TRBD1 matching 7 bases. The ends lost 7 bases at V and 3 bases at J; junction bases unmatched: 11. The CDR3 loop spans 15 amino acids. Germline V CDR1 and CDR2: MNHNY, SVGAGI (reference sequence).